The entry that follows covers one T cell receptor (beta chain) sequence. Its target is unknown. This CDR3 is 15 amino acids long. Germline assignment: CDR1 SEHNR and CDR2 FQNEAQ (reference sequence). The V end was cut by 5 bases, the J end by 7 bases, with 17 bases between. This sample was taken from a study of T cell responses to AZD1222 COVID-19 vaccine. General study points: Females made up more of the donors, who were largely white British, and clonal diversity may have come out too low. Compared with day 0, the breadth and depth of the Spike-specific TCR repertoire rose significantly after two doses of AZD1222.

Analyses pooled second doses at about 4 or about 12 weeks. Libraries were prepared by immunoSEQ multiplex PCR; TCRdb keeps only in-frame clonotypes and omits some of them. Of more than 150,000 clones in the sample, more than 85% were seen once. V and J are TRBV7-9 and TRBJ2-2, with a weak D call TRBD2 (6 bases). The receptor was derived from an adult who received the AZD1222 COVID-19 vaccine. The sequences come from peripheral blood, collected 28 days after the second AZD1222 dose. The CDR3 loop reads CASSRPSTRSGELFF. The CDR3 DNA reads TGTGCCAGCAGCCGCCCCTCGACTAGGAGCGGGGAGCTGTTTTTT.